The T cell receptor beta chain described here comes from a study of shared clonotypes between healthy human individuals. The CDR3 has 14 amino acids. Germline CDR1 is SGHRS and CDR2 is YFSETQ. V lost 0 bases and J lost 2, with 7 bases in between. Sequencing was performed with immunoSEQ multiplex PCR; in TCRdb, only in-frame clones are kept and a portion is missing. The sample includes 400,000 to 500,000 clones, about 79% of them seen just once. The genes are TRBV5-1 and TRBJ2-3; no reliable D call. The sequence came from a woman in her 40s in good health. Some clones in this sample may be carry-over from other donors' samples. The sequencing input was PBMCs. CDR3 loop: CASSLDHFTDTQYF. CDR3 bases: TGCGCCAGCAGCTTGGACCACTTCACAGATACGCAGTATTTT.